This T cell receptor beta chain was obtained from a study of shared clonotypes between healthy human individuals. In the study overall: CD4 naive and memory got three plates each, CD8 naive two, CD8 memory one.

The donor cohort consisted entirely of Caucasian adults residing in Nashville, Tennessee. Notes on this clone: Its antigen is not identified.

Study results and limitations: The generation probabilities recorded for non-shared clonotypes fell below those of clonotypes shared by all four donors.

This CDR3 is 17 amino acids long. Germline-derived CDR1 and CDR2 are SGHNT and YYREEE (reference sequence). Losses at the gene ends were 3 bases for V and 6 bases for J; bases not matched to a gene: 11. Repertoires were generated with immunoSEQ multiplex PCR, while TCRdb's copy carries only in-frame clones and drops some. Of 1,400,000 or so clones in the sample, roughly 98.5% were seen once. This TCR was recovered from a man aged 25-45 years in good health. Material: naive CD4+ T cells sorted from blood. Subset in this sample: CD45RA+ positively selected. The chain recombines TRBV5-4 with TRBJ2-2; 10 nucleotides agree with TRBD1. The CDR3 reads CASSSSPGTGVSGELFF. The DNA of the CDR3 is TGTGCCAGCAGCTCCTCGCCTGGGACAGGGGTTTCCGGGGAGCTGTTTTTT.